The 19 T cell receptor beta chains below were found in one sample sequenced in a study of T cell changes during pregnancy in multiple sclerosis. Clones were sequenced by immunoSEQ multiplex PCR, and TCRdb holds only the in-frame ones, with some missing. The profile covers some 49,000 clones, with approximately 90% appearing a single time and about 0.36% taken by the ten largest. Sequences were derived from CD4+ T cells from peripheral blood mononuclear cells, sampled in the second trimester of pregnancy. The source is a female donor in good health, enrolled as a control in a pregnancy study.

This chain links TRBV10-3 with TRBJ1-1, with a possible D match to TRBD1 (6 bases). The germline CDR1 and CDR2 sequences are ENHRY and SYGVKD. With 7 bases removed from V and 1 base from J, the gap between germline ends came to 13 bases. CDR3 length: 14 amino acids. CDR3 sequence: CAITQGNENTEAFF. CDR3 nucleotide sequence: TGTGCCATCACCCAGGGGAACGAGAACACTGAAGCTTTCTTT.

The chain uses TRBV5-8 and TRBJ2-7; 13 bases map to TRBD2. The CDR3 totals 17 residues. Trimming took 0 bases from V and 7 from J; bases not matched to a gene: 10. Germline-derived CDR1 and CDR2 are SGHTS and YDEGEE. DNA of the CDR3: TGTGCCAGCAGCTTGGTAACTCGGACTAGCGGGGGTGGTGAGCAGTACTTC. As protein: CASSLVTRTSGGGEQYF.

In this sample, this clone turned up once. The chain is built from TRBV19 and TRBJ1-2; a weak D match, TRBD1 (6 bases). Germline-derived CDR1 and CDR2 are LNHDA and SQIVND (reference sequence). The CDR3 spans 17 residues. Trimming removed 4 bases from V and 0 bases from J, with 18 bases in between. The chain's CDR3 is CASSTTGRSWSNYGYTF. CDR3 DNA: TGTGCCAGTAGTACGACAGGTCGAAGCTGGTCTAACTATGGCTACACCTTC.

The CDR3 here is CASSEYRAGRGDTEAFF. CDR3 sequence (DNA): TGTGCCAGCAGTGAATATAGGGCAGGGAGGGGGGACACTGAAGCTTTCTTT. V gene TRBV25-1 combines with J gene TRBJ1-1; TRBD1 is a possible D gene (6 bases). V dropped 0 bases and J dropped 3 bases, with 17 bases sitting between them. Germline V lookup: CDR1 MGHDK, CDR2 SYGVNS. This CDR3 contains 17 residues.

This chain uses TRBV30 with TRBJ1-2, with a weak D call TRBD1 (6 bases). The CDR3 is made up of 12 amino acids. The germline V gene encodes CDR1 GTSNPN and CDR2 SVGIG (reference sequence). Trimming took off 4 bases at V and 14 bases at J, with 20 bases between the two ends. The CDR3 coding sequence is TGTGCCTGGACCGAAACCCAGCAGGGGAATACCTTC. Its protein is CAWTETQQGNTF.

V usage is TRBV2 and J usage is TRBJ1-4; 7 bases match TRBD1. Losses at the gene ends were 4 bases for V and 8 bases for J; bases not matched to a gene: 10. Germline values: CDR1 SNHLY, CDR2 FYNNEI. The CDR3 consists of 15 residues. CDR3 residues: CASSARGPAEEKLFF. The CDR3 coding sequence is TGTGCCAGCAGTGCGAGGGGGCCCGCTGAAGAAAAACTGTTTTTT.

The rearrangement links TRBV5-1 to TRBJ2-1, with a possible D match to TRBD1 (6 bases). This CDR3 has 15 residues. V lost 4 bases to trimming and J lost 9 bases, with 20 bases between them. Germline V CDR1 and CDR2: SGHRS, YFSETQ. The CDR3, as DNA: TGCGCCAGCAGCGATACAGGGTTTGGTCGGGGTGAGCAGTTCTTC. Its translation: CASSDTGFGRGEQFF.

This chain uses TRBV30 with TRBJ1-1; 9 positions match TRBD1. Losses at the gene ends were 2 bases for V and 4 bases for J; bases not matched to a gene: 14. CDR1 is GTSNPN and CDR2 is SVGIG in the germline V gene (reference sequence). CDR3 length equals 17 residues. CDR3 sequence (DNA): TGTGCCTGGAGTCCAACAGGGGGCGTGTTTTTTAGCACTGAAGCTTTCTTT. This translates into CAWSPTGGVFFSTEAFF.

The chain uses TRBV2 and TRBJ1-5; D is perhaps TRBD1 (6 bases). V was pared by 7 bases and J by 6 bases, with 16 bases between. Germline CDR1 SNHLY, CDR2 FYNNEI. The CDR3 has 14 amino acids. DNA of the CDR3: TGTGCCAGCAATATGGTAAGGGGGGGTCAGCCCCAGCATTTT. Translating gives CASNMVRGGQPQHF.

The V and J genes are TRBV7-9 and TRBJ1-5, with D unresolved. The CDR3 length is 12 residues. Germline V gene data show CDR1 as SEHNR and CDR2 as FQNEAQ (reference sequence). Trimming pared 2 bases from V and 7 bases from J, leaving 6 bases between. CDR3 region: CASSLFGQPQHF. The CDR3 nucleotides read TGTGCCAGCAGCTTATTCGGGCAGCCCCAGCATTTT. Filled out from reference TRBV7-9 and TRBJ1-5, the complete variable domain reads DTGVSQNPRHKITKRGQNVTFRCDPISEHNRLYWYRQTLGQGPEFLTYFQNEAQLEKSRLLSDRFSAERPKGSFSTLEIQRTEQGDSAMYLCASSLFGQPQHFGDGTRLSIL.

The V gene is TRBV18, the J gene TRBJ1-5, with a tentative D call TRBD1 (5 bases). CDR3 size: 14 residues. Germline CDR1 reads KGHSH; CDR2 reads LQKENI. The V end lost 4 bases, the J end lost 5 bases, and 12 bases lay between the germline ends. Written as DNA, the CDR3 is TGTGCCAGCTCACGGGGGGAGGGGTATCAGCCCCAGCATTTT. This encodes CASSRGEGYQPQHF.

As regards this clone: Other nucleotide sequences from this sample produce the same CDR3. The chain couples TRBV18 to TRBJ1-1; no firm D call. V was clipped by 1 base and J by 1 base, with 4 bases between them. CDR3 length equals 13 residues. CDR1 and CDR2 (germline): KGHSH, LQKENI. The CDR3, as DNA: TGTGCCAGCTCACCACGACAGAACACTGAAGCTTTCTTT. Translated: CASSPRQNTEAFF.

The chain is built from TRBV13 and TRBJ2-1, with TRBD2 as a possible D gene (6 bases). CDR3 length equals 15 residues. The germline V gene encodes CDR1 PRHDT and CDR2 FYEKMQ (reference sequence). With 2 bases removed from V and 6 bases from J, the gap between germline ends came to 14 bases. Here the CDR3 reads CASSLLGGEINEQFF. The CDR3 nucleotides are TGTGCCAGCAGCTTACTGGGGGGAGAAATCAATGAGCAGTTCTTC.

V is TRBV30 and J is TRBJ1-5; 9 nucleotides agree with TRBD1. Per germline, CDR1 GTSNPN and CDR2 SVGIG (reference sequence). Trimming cost V 2 bases and J 6 bases; bases outside gene matches: 11. The CDR3 length is 16 residues. This chain's CDR3 is CAWSRPGTGLGQPQHF. DNA of the CDR3: TGTGCCTGGAGTCGTCCCGGGACAGGGTTAGGTCAGCCCCAGCATTTT.

This chain joins TRBV11-2 and TRBJ2-7; 11 positions match TRBD1. There are 14 residues in the CDR3. Germline V gene data show CDR1 as SGHAT and CDR2 as FQNNGV. V dropped 3 bases and J dropped 10; count of bases not matched to a gene: 8. CDR3 in amino acids: CASSLGTGGERQYF. CDR3 DNA: TGTGCCAGCAGCTTGGGGACAGGGGGTGAAAGACAGTACTTC.

V gene TRBV6-6 combines with J gene TRBJ2-7; a weak D match, TRBD2 (7 bases). From germline, CDR1 is MNHNY and CDR2 SVGAGI (reference sequence). The CDR3 contains 14 residues. Between the trimmed V and J ends, which lost 10 bases and 5 bases, there was a span of 21 bases. The CDR3 sequence is CATKTGGRGDEQYF. The CDR3 nucleotides read TGTGCCACTAAGACGGGGGGCAGGGGAGACGAGCAGTACTTC.

The chain employs TRBV9 and TRBJ1-2; 9 bases fit TRBD1. Germline CDR1 is SGDLS and CDR2 is YYNGEE. The junction had 6 bases not matched to a gene; V was cut back by 4 bases and J by 5 bases. CDR3 length: 14 amino acids. CDR3 bases: TGTGCCAGCAGCACGGGACAGGGAACATATGGCTACACCTTC. Protein sequence: CASSTGQGTYGYTF.

This clone was detected once. The chain combines TRBV19 with TRBJ2-7; 9 bases align to TRBD1. The CDR3 totals 15 residues. From germline, CDR1 is LNHDA and CDR2 SQIVND (reference sequence). Trimming at V came to 4 bases and at J to 7 bases, leaving 11 bases not matched to a gene. This CDR3 is CASSSQPGQGFEQYF. In DNA, the CDR3 is TGTGCCAGTAGTAGCCAACCGGGACAGGGTTTTGAGCAGTACTTC.

For the CDR3, the DNA is TGTGCTAGTGGCCTCGACACATCAGAGACCCAGTACTTC. Encoded protein: CASGLDTSETQYF. The chain combines TRBV12-5 with TRBJ2-5; D unclear. The CDR3 has 13 amino acids. V lost 6 bases and J lost 4, with 12 bases in between. CDR1 is LGHNT, CDR2 FRNRAP, per germline.